One and the same sample provided the 5 T cell receptor beta chains below, sequenced in a study of blood T cell repertoires in COVID-19. Repertoires were generated with immunoSEQ multiplex PCR, while TCRdb's copy carries only in-frame clones and drops some. The sample yields 490,000 or so clones, about 88% seen once. Sequences were obtained from PBMCs or T cells enriched from blood (not recorded which). These receptors came from a woman aged 55-70 years who had recovered from COVID-19.

V usage is TRBV4-2 and J usage is TRBJ2-5; TRBD2 matches 10 bases. Looked up from germline, CDR1 is LGHNA and CDR2 is YNFKEQ. V shed 0 bases and J 4 bases; nucleotides not matched to a gene: 8. The CDR3 is made up of 17 amino acids. CDR3 DNA sequence: TGTGCCAGCAGCCAAGATCCCCCGGGACTAGCGAGAGAGACCCAGTACTTC. This sequence encodes CASSQDPPGLARETQYF.

The rearrangement links TRBV4-1 to TRBJ2-6; 7 bases map to TRBD1. This CDR3 spans 15 amino acids. J was trimmed by 8 bases and V by 1 base; bases with no gene match: 5. Germline V gene sequence: CDR1 MGHRA, CDR2 YSYEKL. The DNA of the CDR3 is TGCGCCAGCAGCCAAGCAATACAGGGGACCAACGTCCTGACTTTC. It is translated as CASSQAIQGTNVLTF.

The chain has TRBV10-1 and TRBJ2-1; 9 nucleotides match TRBD1. The CDR3 extends over 15 amino acids. Germline-derived CDR1 and CDR2 are WNHNN and SYGVQD (reference sequence). Trimming removed 4 bases from V and 4 bases from J; junction bases left unmatched: 5. This CDR3 is CASSGPGQGYNEQFF. CDR3 nucleotide sequence: TGCGCCAGCAGTGGACCGGGACAGGGTTACAATGAGCAGTTCTTC.

Comments on this clone: The sample holds other DNA sequences that translate to the same CDR3. This chain links TRBV5-1 with TRBJ2-1; 9 nucleotides align to TRBD1. The germline gives CDR1 SGHRS, CDR2 YFSETQ. The CDR3 runs to 16 residues. The trim removed 0 bases at V and 6 bases at J, leaving 7 bases unmatched. The CDR3 DNA reads TGCGCCAGCAGCTTGGCCTTACAGGGGGCGCTCAATGAGCAGTTCTTC. This encodes CASSLALQGALNEQFF.

The rearrangement links TRBV2 to TRBJ1-2; 7 bases match TRBD1. With 6 bases clipped from V and 4 bases from J, the junction kept 11 bases outside the gene matches. Germline V gene sequence: CDR1 SNHLY, CDR2 FYNNEI. CDR3 length: 15 residues. The CDR3 loop is CASSVQGPSGYGYTF. DNA of the CDR3: TGTGCCAGCAGCGTACAGGGGCCTTCGGGCTATGGCTACACCTTC.